This TCR beta chain came from a study of OX40 agonist ivuxolimab in advanced cancers. Study context: Ivuxolimab, which is an agonistic anti-OX40 (CD134) antibody, was administered to the patients.

TCRdb keeps only in-frame clones here, not all; method: immunoSEQ multiplex PCR. This sample has some 69,000 clones, with just over 90% found just once. V gave up 8 bases and J gave up 7 bases; unmatched junction bases: 14. The V gene's germline CDR1 is LNHDA and CDR2 SQIVND (reference sequence). The CDR3 totals 17 residues. There are a few counts of this clone. Its antigen remains unidentified. The study's findings and limits: Both CD4+ and CD8+ T cell populations in blood had undergone clonal expansion by week 6 at 0.1 to 3.0 mg/kg.

The chain joins TRBV19 to TRBJ2-2; 12 bases map to TRBD2. This sample comprised CD4+ or CD8+ T cells sorted from blood, obtained in a trial of the OX40 agonist ivuxolimab. This TCR derives from an adult with an advanced solid tumor such as melanoma, head and neck, liver or kidney cancer. The CDR3 reads CASFTRTSGTNSGELFF. CDR3 DNA: TGTGCCAGTTTCACTCGGACTAGCGGGACGAATAGCGGGGAGCTGTTTTTT.